Presented here are 27 T cell receptor beta chains from one specimen sequenced in a study of shared clonotypes between healthy human individuals. Profiling relied on immunoSEQ multiplex PCR, and the TCRdb table lists in-frame clones only, not all of them. The table includes some 660,000 clones, less than 80% detected once. Input material: memory CD4+ T cells sorted from blood. Subset defined: CD45RA-negative fraction. The receptors shown here come from a woman aged 30 to 39 in good health.

This clone was counted a few times. This sequence joins TRBV5-1 and TRBJ2-7; unclear D gene. The V and J ends lost 0 bases and 0 bases respectively, with 7 bases between them. Germline V CDR1 and CDR2: SGHRS, YFSETQ. CDR3 length equals 14 residues. In DNA form, the CDR3 reads TGCGCCAGCAGCTTGGCTACACTCTCCTACGAGCAGTACTTC. It translates to CASSLATLSYEQYF.

In nucleotides, the CDR3 is TGTGCCAGCAGTCCCTGGCTAGCAGACTCCTACAATGAGCAGTTCTTC. It yields the protein CASSPWLADSYNEQFF. The chain recombines TRBV28 with TRBJ2-1; D possibly corresponds to TRBD2 (5 bases). The CDR3 contains 16 residues. The germline V gene has CDR1 MDHEN and CDR2 SYDVKM. The germline V and J ends were trimmed by 5 bases and 0 bases, with 14 bases remaining between them.

A few counts support this clone. CDR3 DNA sequence: TGCAGCTCTACCGGGACAGGGGGCAACGAGCAGTACTTC. It codes for CSSTGTGGNEQYF. This chain joins TRBV29-1 and TRBJ2-7; TRBD1 aligns across 12 bases. The V gene end was trimmed by 8 bases and the J gene end by 5 bases; junction bases not matched to a gene: 7. The CDR3 has 13 residues. Germline CDR1 and CDR2: SQVTM and ANQGSEA.

The rearrangement links TRBV29-1 to TRBJ2-5, with D tentatively TRBD1 or TRBD2 (5 bases each). The CDR3 contains 14 residues. Germline V gives CDR1 SQVTM, CDR2 ANQGSEA. V lost 5 bases and J lost 5, with 18 bases in between. The CDR3 region has the DNA TGCAGCGTTTCACCCGGGACCATAACGGAGACCCAGTACTTC. Translating it yields CSVSPGTITETQYF.

A note on this clone: Within the sample, other DNA sequences also encode this same CDR3. The CDR3 protein is CASSQGGQGGYGYTF. The CDR3 bases are TGCGCCAGCAGCCAAGGGGGACAGGGTGGCTATGGCTACACCTTC. The J gene is TRBJ1-2, the V gene TRBV4-1, with TRBD1 matching 9 bases. V trimming: 1 base; J trimming: 4 bases; junction bases outside the gene matches: 4. The length of the CDR3 is 15 residues. CDR1 and CDR2 from the germline V gene are MGHRA and YSYEKL.

This clone was picked up one time. This chain joins TRBV5-1 and TRBJ2-7, with D possibly TRBD2 on 5 matching bases. V was shortened by 0 bases and J by 2 bases, with 9 bases between the two germline ends. The germline V gene encodes CDR1 SGHRS and CDR2 YFSETQ. This CDR3 is built from 14 residues. The CDR3 loop reads CASSLGRVAYEQYF. For the CDR3, the DNA is TGCGCCAGCAGCTTGGGGCGGGTCGCCTACGAGCAGTACTTC.

Many counts were recorded for this clone. The chain carries TRBV30 and TRBJ2-1, with D possibly being TRBD1 (6 bases). Germline lookup yields CDR1 GTSNPN and CDR2 SVGIG (reference sequence). V was trimmed by 2 bases and J by 0 bases, leaving 8 bases between them. The CDR3 sequence is 14 residues long. This CDR3 reads CAWSIGGSYNEQFF. The CDR3 DNA is TGTGCCTGGAGTATAGGGGGCTCCTACAATGAGCAGTTCTTC. The whole variable domain, remainder taken from reference TRBV30 and TRBJ2-1, is SQTIHQWPATLVQPVGSPLSLECTVEGTSNPNLYWYRQAAGRGLQLLFYSVGIGQISSEVPQNLSASRPQDRQFILSSKKLLLSDSGFYLCAWSIGGSYNEQFFGPGTRLTVL.

On this clone itself: Other DNA sequences from this sample encode an identical CDR3 as well. The V and J genes are TRBV28 and TRBJ1-4; D gene ambiguous. Germline V gives CDR1 MDHEN, CDR2 SYDVKM. V was pared by 6 bases and J by 4 bases, with 9 bases between. CDR3 length equals 13 residues. This CDR3 is CASSLGGNEKLFF. Written as DNA, the CDR3 is TGTGCCAGCAGCCTCGGAGGTAATGAAAAACTGTTTTTT.

V usage is TRBV5-1 and J usage is TRBJ2-7; the match to TRBD1 covers 7 bases. The germline CDR1 and CDR2 sequences are SGHRS and YFSETQ. V lost 1 base and J lost 5; bases outside the gene matches: 6. CDR3 length equals 14 residues. The CDR3 loop reads CASSLLQGNHEQYF. In DNA, the CDR3 is TGCGCCAGCAGCTTGCTACAGGGGAACCACGAGCAGTACTTC.

This chain connects TRBV7-8 to TRBJ1-1, with a possible D match to TRBD1 (5 bases). The germline gives CDR1 SGHVS, CDR2 FQNEAQ. The V end was cut by 2 bases, the J end by 0 bases, with 10 bases between. The CDR3 is 15 amino acids. As DNA, the CDR3 is TGTGCCAGCAGCTTATCGGGGGGGATGAACACTGAAGCTTTCTTT. Residues: CASSLSGGMNTEAFF.

J is TRBJ2-5 and V is TRBV28; 11 nucleotides line up with TRBD1. The V and J ends lost 4 bases and 5 bases, in that order; junction bases with no gene match: 3. The CDR3 is 14 amino acids. CDR1 is MDHEN, CDR2 SYDVKM, per germline. CDR3 protein: CASSSGQGAETQYF. For the CDR3, the DNA is TGTGCCAGCAGTTCAGGACAGGGGGCTGAGACCCAGTACTTC.

This chain joins TRBV11-2 and TRBJ2-7; TRBD1 aligns across 7 bases. With 5 bases clipped from V and 0 bases from J, the junction kept 7 bases outside the gene matches. Germline V gene sequence: CDR1 SGHAT, CDR2 FQNNGV. The CDR3 is 15 residues long. The CDR3 DNA reads TGTGCCAGCAGCCGCCTCAGGACAGGCTCCTACGAGCAGTACTTC. Translating gives CASSRLRTGSYEQYF.

The V gene is TRBV7-6, the J gene TRBJ2-1, with 8 bases identical to TRBD2. V was clipped by 0 bases and J by 0 bases; unmatched bases: 10. This CDR3 contains 19 residues. Germline V gene lookup returns CDR1 SGHVS and CDR2 FNYEAQ. The CDR3: CASSLAAGGNLGSYNEQFF. CDR3 sequence (DNA): TGTGCCAGCAGCTTAGCGGCGGGAGGAAATTTGGGCTCCTACAATGAGCAGTTCTTC.

The rearrangement uses TRBV5-4 and TRBJ2-5; 12 positions match TRBD2. Germline CDR1 reads SGHNT; CDR2 reads YYREEE (reference sequence). V trimming: 4 bases; J trimming: 1 base; junction bases outside the gene matches: 5. This CDR3 comprises 16 residues. The CDR3 is CASSPGLAGIQETQYF. The CDR3 region has the DNA TGTGCCAGCAGCCCAGGACTAGCGGGAATCCAAGAGACCCAGTACTTC. The complete variable domain, with remaining parts taken from reference TRBV5-4 and TRBJ2-5, reads ETGVTQSPTHLIKTRGQQVTLRCSSQSGHNTVSWYQQALGQGPQFIFQYYREEENGRGNFPPRFSGLQFPNYSSELNVNALELDDSALYLCASSPGLAGIQETQYFGPGTRLLVL.

The chain joins TRBV19 to TRBJ1-5, with 7 bases aligning to TRBD1. The CDR3 has 16 residues. Trimming took 1 base from V and 6 from J; bases not matched to a gene: 9. CDR1 LNHDA and CDR2 SQIVND come from the germline V gene (reference sequence). The CDR3 here is CASSIVNRGFAQPQHF. DNA of the CDR3: TGTGCCAGTAGTATAGTAAACAGGGGTTTTGCTCAGCCCCAGCATTTT.

This sequence joins TRBV5-3 and TRBJ1-4, with TRBD1 matching 9 bases. TRBV5-3 is an ORF for which the function is uncertain. Germline trimming cut 10 bases from V and 8 bases from J; bases unmatched to any gene: 9. This CDR3 region has 13 residues. The CDR3 bases are TGTGCCGGGCATAGGGACAGGGTGGAAAAACTGTTTTTT. Its translation is CAGHRDRVEKLFF.

The chain carries TRBV5-6 and TRBJ2-3, with 9 bases fitting TRBD2. CDR3 size: 16 residues. Per the germline V gene, CDR1 is SGHDT and CDR2 is YYEEEE. Losses at the gene ends were 2 bases for V and 2 bases for J; bases not matched to a gene: 6. The DNA for the CDR3 is TGTGCCAGCAGCTTTACCGGGACTAGCATCACAGATACGCAGTATTTT. This codes for CASSFTGTSITDTQYF. Looking up the rest from reference TRBV5-6 and TRBJ2-3 gives the full variable domain: DAGVTQSPTHLIKTRGQQVTLRCSPKSGHDTVSWYQQALGQGPQFIFQYYEEEERQRGNFPDRFSGHQFPNYSSELNVNALLLGDSALYLCASSFTGTSITDTQYFGPGTRLTVL.

The chain has TRBV11-2 and TRBJ2-3, with TRBD2 matching 7 bases. Germline V gene data show CDR1 as SGHAT and CDR2 as FQNNGV. The ends lost 0 bases at V and 5 bases at J; junction bases unmatched: 5. There are 15 residues in the CDR3. CDR3: CASSLDRAGIDTQYF. In nucleotides, the CDR3 is TGTGCCAGCAGCTTAGATCGAGCGGGAATAGATACGCAGTATTTT.

CDR3 residues: CATRFRDSGDTQYF. For the CDR3, the DNA is TGTGCCACCCGCTTTCGGGACTCCGGAGATACGCAGTATTTT. The genes are TRBV28 and TRBJ2-3; weak D call: TRBD2 (6 bases). This CDR3 region has 14 residues. V gave up 10 bases and J gave up 5 bases, with 19 bases separating them. Germline lookup yields CDR1 MDHEN and CDR2 SYDVKM.

The J gene is TRBJ2-3, the V gene TRBV2, with 13 bases matching TRBD2. CDR1 is SNHLY, CDR2 FYNNEI, per germline. There are 14 residues in the CDR3. V shed 6 bases, J shed 6 bases, and the junction held 3 bases outside the gene matches. DNA of the CDR3: TGTGCCAGCAGGGGGACTAGCGGGATGGATACGCAGTATTTT. Translation gives CASRGTSGMDTQYF.

This chain connects TRBV2 to TRBJ2-7, with TRBD2 matching over 8 bases. V was pared by 1 base and J by 5 bases, with 7 bases of the junction left unmatched. Per the germline V gene, CDR1 is SNHLY and CDR2 is FYNNEI. This CDR3 comprises 15 residues. In DNA form, the CDR3 reads TGTGCCAGCAGTGAAGGGGGCGGGAGGCTCGACGAGCAGTACTTC. This gives the protein CASSEGGGRLDEQYF.

The chain links TRBV5-6 to TRBJ1-2; a weak D match, TRBD1 (5 bases). The ends were cut back, 2 bases at V and 6 bases at J, with 14 bases in the middle. Germline values: CDR1 SGHDT, CDR2 YYEEEE. This CDR3 has 14 residues. The CDR3 DNA reads TGTGCCAGCAGCTTACTTCCAGGGATTGATGGCTACACCTTC. It yields the protein CASSLLPGIDGYTF.

V usage is TRBV28 and J usage is TRBJ2-1; D is undetermined. Germline CDR1 and CDR2: MDHEN and SYDVKM. V gave up 2 bases and J gave up 4 bases, with 15 bases separating them. The length of the CDR3 is 16 residues. The CDR3 sequence is CASSLLAGMGYNEQFF. In nucleotides, the CDR3 is TGTGCCAGCAGTTTACTTGCAGGCATGGGTTACAATGAGCAGTTCTTC.

This clone showed up just a few times. This chain connects TRBV6-4 to TRBJ2-3, with D unclear. Germline V CDR1 and CDR2: MRHNA, SNTAGT. Trimming stripped 7 bases from V and 2 bases from J, with 7 bases between. The CDR3 extends over 12 amino acids. The CDR3 region is CASTADTDTQYF. In DNA, the CDR3 is TGTGCCAGCACGGCGGACACAGATACGCAGTATTTT.

The table lists this clone with a few counts. The J gene is TRBJ2-1, the V gene TRBV12-5, with D perhaps matching TRBD1 (5 bases). Germline values: CDR1 LGHNT, CDR2 FRNRAP. This CDR3 comprises 18 residues. Trimming left V 0 bases short and J 1 base short, with 16 bases between. CDR3 nucleotide sequence: TGTGCTAGTGGTTTGGTATTGGTGGGGCAGGTATCCTACAATGAGCAGTTCTTC. As protein: CASGLVLVGQVSYNEQFF. The whole variable domain, remainder taken from reference TRBV12-5 and TRBJ2-1, is DARVTQTPRHKVTEMGQEVTMRCQPILGHNTVFWYRQTMMQGLELLAYFRNRAPLDDSGMPKDRFSAEMPDATLATLKIQPSEPRDSAVYFCASGLVLVGQVSYNEQFFGPGTRLTVL.

The genes are TRBV19 and TRBJ1-1; no definite D call. The CDR3 has 15 residues. The V end lost 5 bases, the J end lost 4 bases, and 17 bases lay between the germline ends. Germline V gene data show CDR1 as LNHDA and CDR2 as SQIVND (reference sequence). CDR3 in DNA: TGTGCCAGTAGTGGCCAGGCGTACGCGGGCACTGAAGCTTTCTTT. Protein: CASSGQAYAGTEAFF.

The chain uses TRBV29-1 and TRBJ2-7; perhaps TRBD2 as D (6 bases). This CDR3 contains 14 residues. Germline CDR1 is SQVTM and CDR2 is ANQGSEA. V shed 6 bases and J shed 0 bases, with 15 bases lying between them. CDR3 residues: CSVRTGGISYEQYF. The CDR3 DNA follows: TGCAGCGTCCGGACTGGCGGGATCTCCTACGAGCAGTACTTC.